Here is one T cell receptor (beta chain) with its context. Its cognate antigen is unknown. The sample belongs to a study of cytomegalovirus exposure and HLA in healthy donors. The V segment lost 6 bases and the J segment 7 bases; nucleotides outside the gene matches: 8. Germline CDR1 is LNHDA and CDR2 is SQIVND (reference sequence). The CDR3 runs to 16 residues. Study conclusions and caveats: A later analysis appeared to link common viral pathogens to several of the most significant clusters. Most TCR sequences were seen very rarely across donors, but some public TCRs occurred in many.

This PCR relied on a set of 60 Vbeta primers and 13 Jbeta primers. Assay: immunoSEQ multiplex PCR; the TCRdb copy retains only in-frame clones and omits some. The table lists about 140,000 clones, about 80% of them singletons. The chain employs TRBV19 and TRBJ2-2; TRBD2 matches 13 bases. Sequenced sample: PBMCs. The clonotype comes from a male donor in good health and CMV-seropositive. The CDR3 bases are TGTGCCAGTAGCTGGGGGACTAGCGGGGTTCTCGGGGAGCTGTTTTTT. Translating it yields CASSWGTSGVLGELFF.